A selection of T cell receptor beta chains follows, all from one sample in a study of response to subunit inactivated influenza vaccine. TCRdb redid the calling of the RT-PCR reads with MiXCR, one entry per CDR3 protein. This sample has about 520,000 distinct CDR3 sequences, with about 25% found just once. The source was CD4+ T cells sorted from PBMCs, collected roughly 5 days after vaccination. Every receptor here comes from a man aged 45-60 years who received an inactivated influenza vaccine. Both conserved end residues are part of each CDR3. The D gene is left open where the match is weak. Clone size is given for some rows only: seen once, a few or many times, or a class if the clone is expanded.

TGCGCCAGCAGCAGTATGGAGCGAGGGGAGCTGTTTTTT	CASSSMERGELFF	TRBV5-1	TRBJ2-2	few	.
TGCGCCAGCAGCTTGGCCGCCCTAGCGGGGGCTGGGGCCAACGTCCTGACTTTC	CASSLAALAGAGANVLTF	TRBV5-1	TRBJ2-6	.	TRBD2
TGCAGTGCTAACGGACAGGGGGCCTACAATGAGCAGTTCTTC	CSANGQGAYNEQFF	TRBV20-1	TRBJ2-1	few	TRBD1
TGTGCCAGCAGTTACTCGGCAGGGTCGGAGACCCAGTACTTC	CASSYSAGSETQYF	TRBV6-2/TRBV6-3	TRBJ2-5	.	.
TGTGCCATCAGTGGTAGACAAGAAGAGACCCAGTACTTC	CAISGRQEETQYF	TRBV10-3	TRBJ2-5	.	.
TGTGCCAGCAGTTCCACAGGGGGTCAGCCCCAGCATTTT	CASSSTGGQPQHF	TRBV12-3/TRBV12-4	TRBJ1-5	.	TRBD1
TGTGCCAGCAGCTACAAACGGGTCTCATCTGGGGCCAACGTCCTGACTTTC	CASSYKRVSSGANVLTF	TRBV7-8	TRBJ2-6	few	.
TGCGCCAGCAGCTCTGACAGGGGAGAGGGCACTGAAGCTTTCTTT	CASSSDRGEGTEAFF	TRBV5-1	TRBJ1-1	few	TRBD1
TGTGCCAGCACATTCAGGGCACGTGGCAATGAGCAGTTCTTC	CASTFRARGNEQFF	TRBV28	TRBJ2-1	.	.
TGCAGCGTCGTCGGACTAGCGGGGGGCGCATACAATGAGCAGTTCTTC	CSVVGLAGGAYNEQFF	TRBV29-1	TRBJ2-1	many	TRBD2
TGTGCCATCAGTGAGGGGCGGGGTCAGCCCCAGCATTTT	CAISEGRGQPQHF	TRBV10-3	TRBJ1-5	.	.
TGTGCCAGCAGCCCCAACCCAGACCATTATTATCGGGCGGCGCAGTATTTT	CASSPNPDHYYRAAQYF	TRBV7-9	TRBJ2-3	few	.
TGTGCCAGCAGCTTCGGGGGAGGGCTTCAAGAGACCCAGTACTTC	CASSFGGGLQETQYF	TRBV5-6	TRBJ2-5	.	TRBD2
TGTGCCAGCAACACCCTACCCCCGGTGAACACTGAAGCTTTCTTT	CASNTLPPVNTEAFF	TRBV27	TRBJ1-1	.	.
TGCGCCAGCAGCCAAGACATGGCCACAGATACGCAGTATTTT	CASSQDMATDTQYF	TRBV4-3	TRBJ2-3	.	.